The 12 T cell receptor beta chains given below trace back to one sample, sequenced in a study of T cells of healthy individuals. TCRdb processed the 5' RACE reads anew with MiXCR; each CDR3 protein has one entry. The data show roughly 76,000 distinct CDR3 sequences, roughly 5% seen once. Source of these receptors: a female donor in good health.

This clonotype was seen many times. The chain employs TRBV25-1 and TRBJ2-5, with D possibly matching TRBD2 (5 bases). Looked up from germline, CDR1 is MGHDK and CDR2 is SYGVNS. This CDR3 is 13 amino acids long. V lost 5 bases and J 9 bases, leaving 16 bases between the germline ends. The CDR3 sequence is CASSTRDPSPQYF. The CDR3 nucleotides read TGTGCCAGCAGTACCCGGGATCCCAGTCCCCAGTACTTC.

The chain employs TRBV7-2 and TRBJ2-1; 9 bases fit TRBD2. Germline lookup yields CDR1 SGHTA and CDR2 FQGNSA. The V gene end was trimmed by 4 bases and the J gene end by 6 bases; junction bases not matched to a gene: 7. This CDR3 has 15 residues. CDR3: CASSYYSGSRNEQFF. The CDR3 nucleotides read TGTGCCAGCAGCTATTATAGCGGGAGCCGCAATGAGCAGTTCTTC.

The CDR3 loop reads CASSQDRKYTQYF. The CDR3 bases are TGTGCCAGCAGCCAGGACCGAAAATATACGCAGTATTTT. The chain uses TRBV7-3 and TRBJ2-3, with D unclear. The CDR3 is made up of 13 amino acids. Looked up from germline, CDR1 is SGHTA and CDR2 is FQGTGA. Trimming shortened V by 5 bases and J by 7 bases, and 13 bases separated the two germline ends.

This clonotype was seen at least ten times. The chain joins TRBV24-1 to TRBJ2-1; D is ambiguous. Germline V gene sequence: CDR1 KGHDR, CDR2 SFDVKD. The CDR3 contains 17 residues. V shed 3 bases and J shed 6 bases, with 20 bases lying between them. The chain's CDR3 is CATSDRPDGRRPNEQFF. CDR3 nucleotide sequence: TGTGCCACCAGTGATCGACCGGACGGAAGGCGGCCCAATGAGCAGTTCTTC.

This clonotype was detected many times. This sequence joins TRBV5-1 and TRBJ2-1; 9 bases line up with TRBD1. CDR1 is SGHRS, CDR2 YFSETQ, per germline. V was clipped by 3 bases and J by 6 bases; unmatched bases: 4. The CDR3 is 14 amino acids. The DNA of the CDR3 is TGCGCCAGCAGCTACAGGGGGCCTTCCAATGAGCAGTTCTTC. This sequence encodes CASSYRGPSNEQFF.

Only a few counts were recorded for this clonotype. V and J are TRBV27 and TRBJ1-2, with 12 bases fitting TRBD1. V trimming: 5 bases; J trimming: 7 bases; junction bases outside the gene matches: 11. The CDR3 contains 16 residues. The germline V gene has CDR1 MNHEY and CDR2 SMNVEV (reference sequence). CDR3 protein: CASSTFLGGQGAGYTF. Here the CDR3 DNA reads TGTGCCAGCAGTACCTTTTTAGGGGGACAGGGGGCTGGCTACACCTTC.

This clonotype was detected ten times or more. The V call is TRBV5-1, the J call TRBJ1-2; TRBD1 might be the D (6 bases). The CDR3 is made up of 16 amino acids. Germline V gene data show CDR1 as SGHRS and CDR2 as YFSETQ. The V and J ends lost 2 bases and 8 bases respectively, with 22 bases between them. CDR3 region: CASSFGGAHGGGGYTF. In nucleotides, the CDR3 is TGCGCCAGCAGCTTTGGGGGGGCGCACGGAGGTGGCGGCTACACCTTC.

V is TRBV29-1 and J is TRBJ2-3; TRBD2 agrees at 7 bases. This CDR3 has 18 residues. CDR1 is SQVTM, CDR2 ANQGSEA, per germline. After removal of 4 bases from V and 0 bases from J, the junction contained 16 bases not matched to a gene. The CDR3 protein is CSVGRSVELAASTDTQYF. CDR3 DNA: TGCAGCGTTGGACGTTCCGTGGAGCTAGCGGCTAGCACAGATACGCAGTATTTT.

This clonotype was counted between two and nine times. The chain carries TRBV5-1 and TRBJ1-4; TRBD1 matches at 9 bases. In germline, CDR1 is SGHRS, CDR2 YFSETQ. Unmatched junction bases numbered 8, after V lost 4 bases and J lost 10 bases. This CDR3 has 14 residues. CDR3 coding DNA: TGCGCCAGCAGCCAGGGACAGGGATACGGAAAACTGTTTTTT. It yields the protein CASSQGQGYGKLFF.

There are many counts of this clonotype. The rearrangement uses TRBV2 and TRBJ2-1, with D unclear. The CDR3 has 12 amino acids. Germline CDR1 is SNHLY and CDR2 is FYNNEI. The V end was cut by 1 base, the J end by 9 bases, with 7 bases between. The DNA of the CDR3 is TGTGCCAGCAGTGAAGTGGGGTTTGAGCAGTTCTTC. Amino acid sequence: CASSEVGFEQFF.

The table lists this clonotype with many counts. The chain recombines TRBV6-4 with TRBJ1-1; 10 bases match TRBD1. The CDR3 is 14 residues long. The V and J ends lost 9 bases and 4 bases, in that order; junction bases with no gene match: 8. CDR1 and CDR2 from the germline V gene are MRHNA and SNTAGT. The CDR3 DNA sequence: TGTGCCAGAGACAGGGGGCCCCGTAGCACTGAAGCTTTCTTT. Its protein product is CARDRGPRSTEAFF.

The chain's CDR3 is CSVLREGPADTQYF. The CDR3, as DNA: TGCAGTGTGTTACGGGAGGGGCCCGCAGATACGCAGTATTTT. The genes are TRBV20-1 and TRBJ2-3; 8 positions match TRBD2. Germline trimming cut 7 bases from V and 4 bases from J; bases unmatched to any gene: 10. The CDR3 length is 14 residues. Germline CDR1 reads DFQATT; CDR2 reads SNEGSKA (reference sequence).